Listed below are T cell receptor beta chains from one sample, sequenced in a study of cytomegalovirus exposure and HLA in healthy donors. Data came from immunoSEQ multiplex PCR; TCRdb stores just in-frame clones and leaves some out. The table lists some 89,000 clones, over 70% of them singletons. Sample: PBMCs. The receptors originated from a man between 60 and 75 years old in good health and CMV-seronegative. The CDR3 runs from the conserved cysteine through the conserved F or W. A D gene is named only where the DNA matches it firmly. Clone size appears in some rows only: once, few, many, or a class for an expanded clone.

>-|TRBJ2-7|TRBV28|TRBD2
TGTGCCAGCAGTCGATCGGGACTAGCTAGCAACGAGCAGTACTTC
CASSRSGLASNEQYF
>-|TRBJ2-7|TRBV2|-
TGTGCCAGCATCGGTCGTCTCTACGAGCAGTACTTC
CASIGRLYEQYF
>medium-sized|TRBJ2-1|TRBV11-3|-
TGTGCCAGCAGCTCCGGAGGTTTGCCGCAGGATGAGCAGTTCTTC
CASSSGGLPQDEQFF
>few|TRBJ2-3|TRBV7-8|-
TGTGCCAGCAGCGTGGCCCTAGTCCGTACGCAGTATTTT
CASSVALVRTQYF
>-|TRBJ2-1|TRBV7-9|TRBD2
TGTGCCAGCAGTCCCACTAGCGGGGGGGCGTACAATGAGCAGTTCTTC
CASSPTSGGAYNEQFF
>-|TRBJ1-2|TRBV7-8|TRBD1
TGTGCCAGCAGCGCGGACCGGGACAGCTATGGCTACACCTTC
CASSADRDSYGYTF
>-|TRBJ2-7|TRBV28|-
TGTGCCAGCAGTCCCCTACGGACTCTGGCAGAGCAGTACTTC
CASSPLRTLAEQYF
>-|TRBJ2-3|TRBV2|-
TGTGCCAGCAGTGTGGGCCTAGCCGAAGCAGATACGCAGTATTTT
CASSVGLAEADTQYF
>-|TRBJ2-5|TRBV7-6|-
TGTGCCAGCAGCCCCGTTGGCGGGGGCGGGGAGACCCAGTACTTC
CASSPVGGGGETQYF
>-|TRBJ2-2|TRBV11-2|-
TGTGCCAGCAGCTTAGATCGTCTGGGCAGGGGAAACACCGGGGAGCTGTTTTTT
CASSLDRLGRGNTGELFF
>few|TRBJ2-5|TRBV16|-
TGTGCCAGCAGCCAATCTTTGGTAGCGTTAGGAGAGACCCAGTACTTC
CASSQSLVALGETQYF
>-|TRBJ1-1|TRBV5-6|-
TGTGCCAGCAGCTTGGTCGGTCCCTCGAACACTGAAGCTTTCTTT
CASSLVGPSNTEAFF
>few|TRBJ2-5|TRBV7-8|-
TGTGCCAGCAGCTCCGGAGCGTCTGGTCAAGAGACCCAGTACTTC
CASSSGASGQETQYF
>-|TRBJ1-1|TRBV4-3|-
TGCGCCAGCAGGGAAACCGGGGAGAACACTGAAGCTTTCTTT
CASRETGENTEAFF
>-|TRBJ1-2|TRBV4-3|-
TGCGCCAGCAGCCAAGATGGAGGGGGGCGGGGGTATGGCTACACCTTC
CASSQDGGGRGYGYTF
>-|TRBJ2-3|TRBV27|-
TGTGCCAGCAGCTTAGGCAGGTGGGCAGATACGCAGTATTTT
CASSLGRWADTQYF
>few|TRBJ2-7|TRBV19|TRBD1
TGTGCCAGTAGTCTCCGGGACAGCACCTACGAGCAGTACTTC
CASSLRDSTYEQYF
>-|TRBJ1-5|TRBV4-3|-
TGCGCCAGCAGCCAAAATGGCCCCTCCCAAACCGGGCAGCCCCAGCATTTT
CASSQNGPSQTGQPQHF
>-|TRBJ1-3|TRBV27|-
TGTGCCAGCAGTTCTTATCAGGGTCTCTCTGGAAACACCATATATTTT
CASSSYQGLSGNTIYF
>few|TRBJ2-3|TRBV2|TRBD2
TGTGCCAGCAGTCCGCTTACTAGCGGGGGGGCAGATACGCAGTATTTT
CASSPLTSGGADTQYF
>-|TRBJ1-1|TRBV7-9|-
TGTGCCAGCAGCTTAAAGGACAGACACACTGAAGCTTTCTTT
CASSLKDRHTEAFF
>-|TRBJ1-4|TRBV4-2|-
TGTGCCAGCAGCCAAGTAGGCGTTTCAGGGGCGGGTGAAAAACTGTTTTTT
CASSQVGVSGAGEKLFF
>few|TRBJ2-1|TRBV7-9|-
TGTGCCAGCAGCCATATTAGCGGCCACAATGAGCAGTTCTTC
CASSHISGHNEQFF
>few|TRBJ1-2|TRBV6-1|-
TGTGCCAGCAGTGACGGGAGGGTAGGTTACTATGGCTACACCTTC
CASSDGRVGYYGYTF
>-|TRBJ1-5|TRBV2|-
TGTGCCAGCAGTGAATGGGCCGCCGCGAACAATCAGCCCCAGCATTTT
CASSEWAAANNQPQHF
>-|TRBJ1-6|TRBV30|TRBD1
TGTGCCTGGGTCTCGAGGACAGGCAGTGGATCACCCCTCCCCTTT
CAWVSRTGSGSPLPF
>-|TRBJ2-4|TRBV27|-
TGTGCCAGCAGGGGAGAACTAGCCAAAAACATTCAGTACTTC
CASRGELAKNIQYF
>-|TRBJ2-1|TRBV19|TRBD2
TGTGCCAGTAGTATCCGGAGAGCGGGAGGGGTTTCTGATGAGCAGTTCTTC
CASSIRRAGGVSDEQFF
>-|TRBJ1-2|TRBV6-5|-
TGTGCCAGCAGGCCTACAGGGCGGAACTATGGCTACACCTTC
CASRPTGRNYGYTF
>-|TRBJ1-5|TRBV28|-
TGTGCCAGCAGTTATCCAGGGCGCCAGCAGCCCCAGCATTTT
CASSYPGRQQPQHF
>-|TRBJ1-5|TRBV10-3|-
TGTGCCATCGGGCAGGAATACAATCAGCCCCAGCATTTT
CAIGQEYNQPQHF
>-|TRBJ2-3|TRBV4-2|TRBD2
TGTGCCAGCAGCCATGTGGGACTATCGACAGATACGCAGTATTTT
CASSHVGLSTDTQYF
>-|TRBJ1-1|TRBV7-2|-
TGTGCCAGCAGCTTAATCGTTAACACTGAAGCTTTCTTT
CASSLIVNTEAFF
>-|TRBJ2-7|TRBV15|TRBD2
TGTGCCACCAGCAGAGATGCGGGAGGGCCGTTCGCCTACGAGCAGTACTTC
CATSRDAGGPFAYEQYF
>few|TRBJ2-1|TRBV2|-
TGTGCCAGCAGCCGAATCGGGACTCTTGGATACAATGAGCAGTTCTTC
CASSRIGTLGYNEQFF
>few|TRBJ1-4|TRBV30|-
TGTGCCTGGAGTGCCGTGGGGGGGCGCGGAGAAAAACTGTTTTTT
CAWSAVGGRGEKLFF
>-|TRBJ2-7|TRBV11-2|TRBD1
TGTGCCAGCAGCTTAGATCCGGGACAGGCCTACGAGCAGTACTTC
CASSLDPGQAYEQYF
>-|TRBJ2-5|TRBV10-3|TRBD2
TGTGCCATCAGTGAGACCACCGGGACTAGGGAAGAGACCCAGTACTTC
CAISETTGTREETQYF
>-|TRBJ2-7|TRBV4-3|-
TGCGCCAGCAGCCAGTCGGGACAATCCTACGAGCAGTACTTC
CASSQSGQSYEQYF
>-|TRBJ2-1|TRBV9|TRBD2
TGTGCCAGCAGCGTAGCGACTAGCGGGGGGTCCAATGAGCAGTTCTTC
CASSVATSGGSNEQFF
>-|TRBJ2-7|TRBV30|-
TGTGCCTCAAGAAGGGGCTCCTACGAGCAGTACTTC
CASRRGSYEQYF
>-|TRBJ2-7|TRBV9|-
TGTGCCAGCAGCCCGCGGGCCTCCGGGGGCGAGCAGTACTTC
CASSPRASGGEQYF
>-|TRBJ1-1|TRBV5-6|TRBD1
TGTGCCAGCAGCATACCGGGACAGGCCAACGAAGCTTTCTTT
CASSIPGQANEAFF
>-|TRBJ1-1|TRBV5-1|-
TGCGCCAGCAGTGGTGACGGGGGGCGAGAGACTGAAGCTTTCTTT
CASSGDGGRETEAFF
>-|TRBJ1-2|TRBV6-4|TRBD1
TGTGCCAGCAGTGAGAATCAGGGGGCTGGTTTTGGCTACACCTTC
CASSENQGAGFGYTF
>-|TRBJ2-1|TRBV4-1|TRBD1
TGCGCCAGCAGCCAAGGGTTCTCGGGACAGGGGAGGGGGCAGTTCTTC
CASSQGFSGQGRGQFF